The clone carrying this TCR beta chain was counted between two and nine times. Its antigen is not known. The data are from a study of T cells in Graves' hyperthyroidism and ophthalmopathy. Whole-study results and caveats: For ophthalmopathy, model prediction preceded onset by a median 6.5 months.

Trimming took 4 bases from V and 4 from J, leaving 13 bases between them. The V gene's germline CDR1 is MNHEY and CDR2 SMNVEV (reference sequence). The CDR3 consists of 14 residues. Patients aged 18 to 65 with hyperthyroidism were newly diagnosed, with duration under 2 months. Diagnoses were established using clinical symptoms, serum thyroxine and TRAb, thyroid ultrasound and orbital computed tomography. The PBMCs had their origin in approximately 10 ml of fresh peripheral blood. Authors of the study amplified TCR beta CDR3 regions from RNA transcripts. TCR CDR3 regions were first amplified by RT-PCR with HTBI primers. TCRdb re-derived calls from the multiplex PCR reads in MiXCR, one entry per CDR3 protein. In the table there are hundreds of thousands of distinct CDR3 sequences, approximately 15% of which are singletons.

Sequences were obtained from blood. The TCR sequence derives from a woman aged 40 to 50 with Graves' hyperthyroidism. The chain employs TRBV27 and TRBJ1-2; a weak D match, TRBD1 (5 bases). The CDR3 loop is CASSWVGGSYGYTF. Written as DNA, the CDR3 is TGTGCCAGCAGTTGGGTCGGGGGTTCCTATGGCTACACCTTC.